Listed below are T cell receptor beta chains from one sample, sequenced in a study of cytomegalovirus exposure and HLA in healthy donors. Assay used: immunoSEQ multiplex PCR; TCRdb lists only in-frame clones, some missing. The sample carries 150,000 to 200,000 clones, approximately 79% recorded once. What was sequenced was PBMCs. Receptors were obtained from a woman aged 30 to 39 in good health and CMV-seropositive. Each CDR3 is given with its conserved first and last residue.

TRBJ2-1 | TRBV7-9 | CASSQGQGARNEQFF
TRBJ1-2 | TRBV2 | CASQGPGTAYGYTF
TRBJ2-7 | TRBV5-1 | CASSLDLRGAGDEQYF
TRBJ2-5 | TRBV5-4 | CASSLSSGSGETQYF
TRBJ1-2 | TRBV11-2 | CASSLDNRHNYGYTF
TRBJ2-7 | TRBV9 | CASSISALSSYEQYF
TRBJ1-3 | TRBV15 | CATSRSRTESSGNTIYF
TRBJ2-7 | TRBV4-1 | CASSQDREGGDEQYF
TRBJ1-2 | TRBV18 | CASSPTTGNGYTF
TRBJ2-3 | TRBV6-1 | CASSATEDTQYF
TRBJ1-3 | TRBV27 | CASSLLGGSGNTIYF
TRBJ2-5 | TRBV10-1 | CASSAGETQYF
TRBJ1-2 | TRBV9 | CASSDGSGINYGYTF
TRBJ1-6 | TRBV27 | CASSLAGAYNSPLHF
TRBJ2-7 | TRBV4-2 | CASSQFPLARGSEQYF
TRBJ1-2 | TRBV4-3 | CASSQDRQSYGYTF
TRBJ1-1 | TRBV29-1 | CSVEDEQRTEAFF
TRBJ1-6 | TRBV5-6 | CASSRTGGVGGSPLHF
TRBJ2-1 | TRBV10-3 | CAISESGPPGDEQFF
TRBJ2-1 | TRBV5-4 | CASSLGQGLYNEQFF
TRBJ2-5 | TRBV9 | CASSPRASQETQYF
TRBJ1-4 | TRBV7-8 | CASSLGTGGKLFF
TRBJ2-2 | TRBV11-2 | CASSLDPPAAAGELFF
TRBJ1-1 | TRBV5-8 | CASNYFMNTEAFF
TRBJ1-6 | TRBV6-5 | CAVGPGASPLHF
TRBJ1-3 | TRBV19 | CASRDRPKGNTIYF